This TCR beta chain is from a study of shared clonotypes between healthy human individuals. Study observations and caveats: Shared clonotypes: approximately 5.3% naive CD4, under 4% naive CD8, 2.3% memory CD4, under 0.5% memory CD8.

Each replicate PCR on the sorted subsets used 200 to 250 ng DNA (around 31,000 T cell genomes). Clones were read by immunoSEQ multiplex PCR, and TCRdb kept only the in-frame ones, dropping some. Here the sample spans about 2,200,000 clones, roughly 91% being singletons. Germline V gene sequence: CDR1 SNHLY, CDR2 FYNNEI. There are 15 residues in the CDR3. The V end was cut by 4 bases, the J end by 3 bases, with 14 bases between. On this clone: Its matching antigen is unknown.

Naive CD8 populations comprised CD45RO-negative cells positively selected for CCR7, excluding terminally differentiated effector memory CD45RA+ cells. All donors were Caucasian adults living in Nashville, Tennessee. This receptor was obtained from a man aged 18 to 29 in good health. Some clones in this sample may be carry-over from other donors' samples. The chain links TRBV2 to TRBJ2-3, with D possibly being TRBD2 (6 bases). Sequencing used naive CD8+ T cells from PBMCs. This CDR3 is CASSVPGAGTDTQYF. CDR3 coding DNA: TGTGCCAGCAGTGTCCCGGGAGCGGGTACAGATACGCAGTATTTT.